This T cell receptor (beta chain) was recorded in a study of T cells after yellow fever vaccination. The sample holds many counts of this clonotype. Germline V gene sequence: CDR1 LGHNA, CDR2 YSLEER. The junction had 8 bases not matched to a gene; V was cut back by 4 bases and J by 1 base. The CDR3 loop spans 16 amino acids. One entry per CDR3 protein, called by TCRdb with MiXCR from the 5' RACE reads. The sample yields 12,000 or so distinct CDR3 sequences, 4.9% seen once. The chain carries TRBV4-3 and TRBJ2-5, with 8 bases that match TRBD2. The TCR was taken from a man aged 25-45 years who received the YFV17D yellow fever vaccine. Sequencing used PBMCs, either bulk or a sorted T-cell subset (CD4+, CD8+, memory, or dextramer-sorted; not recorded which), obtained 45 days after the yellow fever booster vaccination. CDR3 sequence: CASSRGAGARQETQYF. Here the CDR3 DNA reads TGCGCCAGCAGCCGAGGAGCGGGGGCACGCCAAGAGACCCAGTACTTC.